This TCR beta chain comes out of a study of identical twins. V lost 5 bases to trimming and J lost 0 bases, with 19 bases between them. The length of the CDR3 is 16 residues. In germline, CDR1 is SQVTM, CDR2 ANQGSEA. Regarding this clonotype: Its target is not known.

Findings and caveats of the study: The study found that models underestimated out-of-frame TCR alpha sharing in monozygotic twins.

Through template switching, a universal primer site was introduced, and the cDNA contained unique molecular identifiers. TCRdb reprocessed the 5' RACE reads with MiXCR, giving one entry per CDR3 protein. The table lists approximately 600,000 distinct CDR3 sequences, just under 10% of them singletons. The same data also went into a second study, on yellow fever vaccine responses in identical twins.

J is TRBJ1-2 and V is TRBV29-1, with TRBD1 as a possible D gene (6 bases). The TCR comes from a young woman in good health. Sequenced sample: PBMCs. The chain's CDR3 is CSVNQGPSTANYGYTF. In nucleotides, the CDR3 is TGCAGCGTTAATCAGGGGCCTTCAACCGCTAACTATGGCTACACCTTC.